A single sample gave rise to the 22 T cell receptor beta chains below, sequenced in a study of T cell changes during pregnancy in multiple sclerosis. Profiled with immunoSEQ multiplex PCR; TCRdb holds only in-frame clones, not every one. The repertoire holds approximately 83,000 clones, with almost 95% as singletons. Source: peripheral blood, taken in the third trimester of pregnancy. All receptors derive from a female donor with multiple sclerosis, enrolled in a pregnancy study.

The chain has TRBV7-8 and TRBJ1-3; TRBD1 aligns across 7 bases. Trimming took 4 bases from V and 3 from J; bases not matched to a gene: 6. Germline V gives CDR1 SGHVS, CDR2 FQNEAQ. The CDR3 has 15 amino acids. CDR3 sequence reads: CASSSQGSFGNTIYF. CDR3 nucleotide sequence: TGTGCCAGCAGCTCACAGGGGTCCTTTGGAAACACCATATATTTT. The whole variable domain, remainder taken from reference TRBV7-8 and TRBJ1-3, is GAGVSQSPRYKVAKRGQDVALRCDPISGHVSLFWYQQALGQGPEFLTYFQNEAQLDKSGLPSDRFFAERPEGSVSTLKIQRTQQEDSAVYLCASSSQGSFGNTIYFGEGSWLTVV.

This clone was recorded only once. The V and J genes are TRBV11-2 and TRBJ1-1; D unresolved. Germline assignment: CDR1 SGHAT and CDR2 FQNNGV. The CDR3 totals 13 residues. Trimming pared 2 bases from V and 4 bases from J, leaving 8 bases between. The CDR3 DNA reads TGTGCCAGCAGCTTACAGAGGGTCACTGAAGCTTTCTTT. The encoded protein is CASSLQRVTEAFF.

CDR3 sequence (DNA): TGTGCCATCAGTGAAGGAGCGCGTTTCACCGGGGAGCTGTTTTTT. Protein: CAISEGARFTGELFF. The chain carries TRBV10-3 and TRBJ2-2; D ambiguous. From germline, CDR1 is ENHRY and CDR2 SYGVKD. The length of the CDR3 is 15 residues. The V and J ends lost 3 bases and 4 bases respectively, with 12 bases between them.

The gene calls are TRBV29-1 and TRBJ2-1; no reliable D call. The ends were cut back, 3 bases at V and 3 bases at J, with 6 bases in the middle. The CDR3 is 12 residues long. CDR1 is SQVTM, CDR2 ANQGSEA, per germline. CDR3 nucleotide sequence: TGCAGCGTTGAGGGCTACTACAATGAGCAGTTCTTC. This translates into CSVEGYYNEQFF.

This chain uses TRBV28 with TRBJ1-4; 9 bases fit TRBD1. With 3 bases clipped from V and 10 bases from J, the junction kept 12 bases outside the gene matches. Germline values: CDR1 MDHEN, CDR2 SYDVKM. This CDR3 region has 16 residues. The CDR3 loop is CASSFSEGQGLGKLFF. The DNA for the CDR3 is TGTGCCAGCAGTTTTAGTGAGGGACAGGGTCTAGGAAAACTGTTTTTT.

The chain carries TRBV7-9 and TRBJ1-2; D unclear. Trimming stripped 1 base from V and 5 bases from J, with 11 bases between. The germline CDR1 and CDR2 sequences are SEHNR and FQNEAQ (reference sequence). This CDR3 spans 14 amino acids. CDR3 nucleotide sequence: TGTGCCAGCAGCTTAGGCGGGATGCAGTATGGCTACACCTTC. Its translation is CASSLGGMQYGYTF.

This clone was observed a single time. Other DNA sequences in this sample translate to the same CDR3. V gene TRBV7-9 combines with J gene TRBJ1-1; D remains ambiguous. Germline CDR1 is SEHNR and CDR2 is FQNEAQ (reference sequence). This CDR3 comprises 15 residues. V lost 1 base and J lost 5, with 14 bases in between. CDR3 residues: CASSLVAGSGTEAFF. The CDR3 DNA reads as TGTGCCAGCAGCTTAGTTGCGGGGTCCGGGACTGAAGCTTTCTTT.

Points on this clone: The sample carries other DNA sequences with the same CDR3. The chain links TRBV28 to TRBJ1-5; no reliable D call. Between the trimmed V and J ends, which lost 3 bases and 0 bases, there was a span of 9 bases. The germline CDR1 and CDR2 sequences are MDHEN and SYDVKM. This CDR3 has 15 amino acids. The CDR3 sequence: CASSLRLDSNQPQHF. In nucleotides, the CDR3 is TGTGCCAGCAGTTTGCGGTTAGATAGCAATCAGCCCCAGCATTTT.

The J gene is TRBJ2-7, the V gene TRBV9; 8 bases agree with TRBD2. V gave up 4 bases and J gave up 0 bases; unmatched junction bases: 6. CDR1 SGDLS and CDR2 YYNGEE come from the germline V gene. This CDR3 region has 15 residues. The CDR3 loop is CASSSRGGSSYEQYF. Here the CDR3 DNA reads TGTGCCAGCAGCTCTCGGGGGGGCAGCTCCTACGAGCAGTACTTC.

The genes are TRBV27 and TRBJ2-3; weak D call: TRBD2 (6 bases). Deletions cut 2 bases from V and 2 bases from J, with 11 bases between. Germline values: CDR1 MNHEY, CDR2 SMNVEV (reference sequence). The CDR3 spans 15 residues. CDR3 loop: CASSLGRPITDTQYF. For the CDR3, the DNA is TGTGCCAGCAGTTTAGGGAGGCCGATCACAGATACGCAGTATTTT.

The chain recombines TRBV5-1 with TRBJ2-3, with unresolved D. Trimming cost V 0 bases and J 3 bases, with 8 bases left between them. From germline, CDR1 is SGHRS and CDR2 YFSETQ. This CDR3 has 14 residues. For the CDR3, the DNA is TGCGCCAGCAGCTTGGGGCACCAAACAGATACGCAGTATTTT. Translated: CASSLGHQTDTQYF.

This rearrangement joins TRBV19 to TRBJ1-2; weak D call: TRBD1 (6 bases). Trimming left V 7 bases short and J 2 bases short, with 20 bases between. The CDR3 loop spans 16 amino acids. Per the germline V gene, CDR1 is LNHDA and CDR2 is SQIVND (reference sequence). CDR3 DNA: TGTGCCAGTAACGACCGTGGGGGCAGGACAAACTATGGCTACACCTTC. It encodes CASNDRGGRTNYGYTF.

The chain employs TRBV16 and TRBJ2-7, with 10 bases fitting TRBD2. Trimming cost V 3 bases and J 4 bases; bases outside gene matches: 3. Germline assignment: CDR1 KGHSY and CDR2 FQNENV. The CDR3 consists of 14 residues. CDR3 residues: CASSQGTSAYEQYF. CDR3 sequence (DNA): TGTGCCAGCAGCCAGGGGACTAGCGCATACGAGCAGTACTTC.

The chain uses TRBV9 and TRBJ2-3; 9 nucleotides match TRBD2. Per germline, CDR1 SGDLS and CDR2 YYNGEE. The CDR3 contains 15 residues. After removal of 6 bases from V and 2 bases from J, the junction contained 7 bases not matched to a gene. CDR3 protein: CASTRLADLTDTQYF. CDR3 nucleotides: TGTGCCAGCACCAGACTAGCGGACCTCACAGATACGCAGTATTTT.

The chain has TRBV4-3 and TRBJ2-7, with D hard to call. V lost 0 bases and J 0 bases, leaving 6 bases between the germline ends. Germline V CDR1 and CDR2: LGHNA, YSLEER. The CDR3 spans 14 residues. The CDR3 DNA follows: TGCGCCAGCAGCCAAGAGTTGAGCTCCTACGAGCAGTACTTC. As protein: CASSQELSSYEQYF.

This sequence joins TRBV11-1 and TRBJ2-3, with 7 nucleotides matching TRBD2. The germline gives CDR1 SGHAT, CDR2 FQDESV (reference sequence). The CDR3 is 15 amino acids. V trimming: 2 bases; J trimming: 0 bases; junction bases outside the gene matches: 2. The CDR3, as DNA: TGTGCCAGCAGCTTACTAGCGGCAAGCACAGATACGCAGTATTTT. Amino acid sequence: CASSLLAASTDTQYF.

The chain employs TRBV7-9 and TRBJ2-1; D might be TRBD2 (5 bases). The CDR3 is made up of 17 amino acids. The V and J ends lost 3 bases and 4 bases respectively, with 19 bases between them. Germline values: CDR1 SEHNR, CDR2 FQNEAQ (reference sequence). The CDR3 bases are TGTGCCAGCAGCTTTCATTTTACCGCGGGCTTGTACAATGAGCAGTTCTTC. Amino acid sequence: CASSFHFTAGLYNEQFF.

The CDR3 nucleotides read TGTGCCACCAGCCTCCAATTTGGCGGGGGCTACAATGAGCAGTTCTTC. Translated: CATSLQFGGGYNEQFF. The J gene is TRBJ2-1, the V gene TRBV15, with 7 bases lining up with TRBD2. The CDR3 runs 16 residues. CDR1 and CDR2 (germline): LNHNV, YYDKDF (reference sequence). The ends lost 5 bases at V and 3 bases at J; junction bases unmatched: 10.

This chain uses TRBV4-1 with TRBJ2-7, with 8 bases that match TRBD2. After removal of 0 bases from V and 0 bases from J, the junction contained 4 bases not matched to a gene. This CDR3 has 16 residues. Germline CDR1 reads MGHRA; CDR2 reads YSYEKL. Written as DNA, the CDR3 is TGCGCCAGCAGCCAAGACCGGGGGGGGGTCTCCTACGAGCAGTACTTC. This sequence encodes CASSQDRGGVSYEQYF.

The chain carries TRBV7-2 and TRBJ1-2; no definite D call. V dropped 5 bases and J dropped 0 bases, with 10 bases sitting between them. The CDR3 is 14 residues long. Per the germline V gene, CDR1 is SGHTA and CDR2 is FQGNSA. The CDR3 region has the DNA TGTGCCAGCAGCAACGGAGCGACTAACTATGGCTACACCTTC. Its translation: CASSNGATNYGYTF.

The V and J genes are TRBV27 and TRBJ2-2, with 12 bases that match TRBD2. This CDR3 spans 17 amino acids. V lost 3 bases, J lost 7 bases, and 9 bases stayed unmatched. Germline assignment: CDR1 MNHEY and CDR2 SMNVEV (reference sequence). The CDR3 DNA reads as TGTGCCAGCAGTTTCTCCCTAGCGGGAGGGCCGGTCGGGGAGCTGTTTTTT. This codes for CASSFSLAGGPVGELFF.

The rearrangement links TRBV4-2 to TRBJ2-1; D gene uncertain. V gave up 1 base and J gave up 5 bases, with 3 bases separating them. Germline-derived CDR1 and CDR2 are LGHNA and YNFKEQ. The CDR3 spans 12 residues. As DNA, the CDR3 is TGTGCCAGCAGCCAAGCAAACAATGAGCAGTTCTTC. The encoded protein is CASSQANNEQFF.